Below are 20 T cell receptor beta chains sequenced from a single sample in a study of TIL therapy for anti-PD-1-resistant metastatic lung cancer. As to time point: pre-treatment sample, taken before nivolumab and TIL therapy. Tumor tissue came from excised metastases, mostly pleural nodules or supraclavicular lymph nodes. Sequencing used immunoSEQ v3. TCRdb's copy holds only in-frame clones and misses some; the assay was immunoSEQ multiplex PCR. This table holds around 45,000 clones, less than 85% found once. Sequences were derived from tumor tissue, sampled at baseline. These receptors were taken from a person aged 25 to 85 with non-small cell lung cancer.

This chain uses TRBV5-6 with TRBJ2-1; D is undetermined. The germline V gene has CDR1 SGHDT and CDR2 YYEEEE. This CDR3 is built from 13 residues. Trimming took off 4 bases at V and 6 bases at J, with 11 bases between the two ends. The CDR3 protein is CASSPRPSNEQFF. CDR3 DNA: TGTGCCAGCAGCCCCCGGCCCTCCAATGAGCAGTTCTTC.

This clone was counted only a few times. The rearrangement joins TRBV7-6 to TRBJ1-3; D may be TRBD1 (5 bases). This CDR3 is 15 amino acids long. Trimming removed 5 bases at V and 0 bases at J, with 11 bases between. Germline V gene data show CDR1 as SGHVS and CDR2 as FNYEAQ. The CDR3: CASSPDSNSGNTIYF. The DNA of the CDR3 is TGTGCCAGCAGCCCCGACAGTAACTCTGGAAACACCATATATTTT. The full variable domain, completed using reference TRBV7-6 and TRBJ1-3, is GAGVSQSPRYKVTKRGQDVALRCDPISGHVSLYWYRQALGQGPEFLTYFNYEAQQDKSGLPNDRFSAERPEGSISTLTIQRTEQRDSAMYRCASSPDSNSGNTIYFGEGSWLTVV.

This chain joins TRBV25-1 and TRBJ1-6; D is unclear. The CDR3 runs to 11 residues. Germline V gives CDR1 MGHDK, CDR2 SYGVNS. V lost 8 bases and J 10 bases, leaving 9 bases between the germline ends. CDR3 residues: CASGWGSPLHF. CDR3 DNA sequence: TGTGCCAGCGGGTGGGGATCACCCCTCCACTTT.

The chain employs TRBV7-2 and TRBJ2-7, with 7 bases identical to TRBD1. With V trimmed by 4 bases and J by 5 bases, 5 bases remained unmatched. Germline V gives CDR1 SGHTA, CDR2 FQGNSA. CDR3 length: 13 amino acids. The CDR3 protein is CASSSHRGNEQYF. CDR3 DNA: TGTGCCAGCAGCTCCCACAGGGGAAACGAGCAGTACTTC.

The rearrangement uses TRBV29-1 and TRBJ1-1, with D unclear. Trimming cost V 5 bases and J 3 bases, with 13 bases left between them. The CDR3 has 13 residues. The germline CDR1 and CDR2 sequences are SQVTM and ANQGSEA. The chain's CDR3 is CSVSEGGYTEAFF. As DNA, the CDR3 is TGCAGCGTTAGTGAGGGAGGATACACTGAAGCTTTCTTT.

The chain carries TRBV13 and TRBJ2-4; D is unresolved. With 8 bases removed from V and 4 bases from J, the gap between germline ends came to 12 bases. In germline, CDR1 is PRHDT, CDR2 FYEKMQ (reference sequence). CDR3 size: 13 residues. The CDR3 coding sequence is TGTGCCAGCGGTGAATTGGTAAAAAACATTCAGTACTTC. Translating gives CASGELVKNIQYF. Full variable domain (outside the CDR3, taken from reference TRBV13 and TRBJ2-4): AAGVIQSPRHLIKEKRETATLKCYPIPRHDTVYWYQQGPGQDPQFLISFYEKMQSDKGSIPDRFSAQQFSDYHSELNMSSLELGDSALYFCASGELVKNIQYFGAGTRLSVL.

The chain combines TRBV6-1 with TRBJ1-5; D may be TRBD1 (6 bases). The CDR3 runs to 14 residues. V dropped 6 bases and J dropped 4 bases, with 13 bases sitting between them. Germline CDR1 is MNHNS and CDR2 is SASEGT. CDR3 coding DNA: TGTGCCAGCAGACAGACAGGAGTAAATCAGCCCCAGCATTTT. Encoded protein: CASRQTGVNQPQHF.

The DNA for the CDR3 is TGTGCCACCAGCATGGGACAGGGGTTGCGTGGCTACACCTTC. It specifies CATSMGQGLRGYTF. The chain employs TRBV15 and TRBJ1-2; 10 bases map to TRBD1. Per the germline V gene, CDR1 is LNHNV and CDR2 is YYDKDF (reference sequence). V lost 4 bases, J lost 7 bases, and 6 bases stayed unmatched. The CDR3 has 14 residues.

The V call is TRBV11-3, the J call TRBJ2-5; the match to TRBD2 covers 12 bases. V was clipped by 3 bases and J by 2 bases; unmatched bases: 4. Looked up from germline, CDR1 is SGHNT and CDR2 is YENEEA. The CDR3 length is 16 residues. CDR3 DNA sequence: TGTGCCAGCAGCTTGGGACTAGCGGGTGATCAAGAGACCCAGTACTTC. It encodes CASSLGLAGDQETQYF.

The count of this clone is one. The chain carries TRBV11-2 and TRBJ2-7; D unresolved. The CDR3 runs to 17 residues. V shed 2 bases and J shed 5 bases, with 22 bases lying between them. Germline CDR1 SGHAT, CDR2 FQNNGV. The CDR3 reads CASSLILVEKIPHEQYF. In DNA, the CDR3 is TGTGCCAGCAGCTTAATACTTGTAGAGAAGATCCCTCACGAGCAGTACTTC.

CDR3 bases: TGTGCCACCAGCAAGTTAAGGACAGCTAATGAAAAACTGTTTTTT. Translated: CATSKLRTANEKLFF. The chain recombines TRBV15 with TRBJ1-4; perhaps TRBD1 as D (6 bases). CDR1 LNHNV and CDR2 YYDKDF come from the germline V gene (reference sequence). V lost 4 bases and J lost 3, with 12 bases in between. The CDR3 is made up of 15 amino acids. The full variable domain, completed using reference TRBV15 and TRBJ1-4, is DAMVIQNPRYQVTQFGKPVTLSCSQTLNHNVMYWYQQKSSQAPKLLFHYYDKDFNNEADTPDNFQSRRPNTSFCFLDIRSPGLGDTAMYLCATSKLRTANEKLFFGSGTQLSVL.

This clone has only one observation. This rearrangement joins TRBV7-2 to TRBJ2-7; 7 bases are a match to TRBD1. Germline V gives CDR1 SGHTA, CDR2 FQGNSA. The V segment lost 2 bases and the J segment 2 bases; nucleotides outside the gene matches: 9. The CDR3 contains 16 residues. The chain's CDR3 is CASSLLGGRATYEQYF. The CDR3 coding sequence is TGTGCCAGCAGCTTATTAGGGGGCAGGGCCACCTACGAGCAGTACTTC. Together with reference TRBV7-2 and TRBJ2-7, the CDR3 gives the full variable domain: GAGVSQSPSNKVTEKGKDVELRCDPISGHTALYWYRQSLGQGLEFLIYFQGNSAPDKSGLPSDRFSAERTGGSVSTLTIQRTQQEDSAVYLCASSLLGGRATYEQYFGPGTRLTVT.

This clone was picked up a small number of times. This sequence joins TRBV7-9 and TRBJ1-5, with no clear D. Germline lookup yields CDR1 SEHNR and CDR2 FQNEAQ (reference sequence). V lost 6 bases and J lost 5, with 11 bases in between. CDR3 size: 13 residues. The CDR3 sequence: CASSGQQHQPQHF. The DNA of the CDR3 is TGTGCCAGCAGTGGCCAGCAACATCAGCCCCAGCATTTT.

The chain uses TRBV11-2 and TRBJ2-3, with 10 bases that match TRBD2. Trimming cost V 1 base and J 11 bases; bases outside gene matches: 9. The V gene's germline CDR1 is SGHAT and CDR2 FQNNGV. The CDR3 has 15 residues. The CDR3 protein is CASSLATAGGRVQYF. CDR3 coding DNA: TGTGCCAGCAGCTTAGCGACAGCGGGGGGGAGGGTGCAGTATTTT.

The chain combines TRBV28 with TRBJ1-1; D is ambiguous. This CDR3 is 12 amino acids long. Germline CDR1 reads MDHEN; CDR2 reads SYDVKM. V shed 3 bases and J shed 10 bases, with 12 bases lying between them. The CDR3 sequence is CASSLNRKRAFF. The DNA for the CDR3 is TGTGCCAGCAGTTTGAATAGGAAGCGAGCTTTCTTT.

J is TRBJ1-2 and V is TRBV4-1; D not certain. This CDR3 has 16 residues. Deletions cut 3 bases from V and 3 bases from J, with 17 bases between. Germline CDR1 MGHRA, CDR2 YSYEKL. The CDR3 DNA sequence: TGCGCCAGCAGCCAGGGTGACACGGGTCGGGACTATGGCTACACCTTC. As protein: CASSQGDTGRDYGYTF.

The rearrangement links TRBV30 to TRBJ1-3; unclear D gene. V dropped 5 bases and J dropped 2 bases, with 4 bases sitting between them. The germline V gene has CDR1 GTSNPN and CDR2 SVGIG (reference sequence). The CDR3 totals 11 residues. CDR3 coding DNA: TGTGCCTGGGGGGCTGGAAACACCATATATTTT. Translation: CAWGAGNTIYF. Filled out from reference TRBV30 and TRBJ1-3, the complete variable domain reads SQTIHQWPATLVQPVGSPLSLECTVEGTSNPNLYWYRQAAGRGLQLLFYSVGIGQISSEVPQNLSASRPQDRQFILSSKKLLLSDSGFYLCAWGAGNTIYFGEGSWLTVV.

This chain connects TRBV9 to TRBJ2-2, with D perhaps matching TRBD1 (5 bases). The CDR3 consists of 15 residues. The germline CDR1 and CDR2 sequences are SGDLS and YYNGEE. Trimming shortened V by 2 bases and J by 6 bases, and 14 bases separated the two germline ends. CDR3 loop: CASSVTQGGAGELFF. CDR3 sequence (DNA): TGTGCCAGCAGCGTGACGCAGGGTGGCGCCGGGGAGCTGTTTTTT.

This sequence joins TRBV15 and TRBJ2-4; 8 bases map to TRBD2. With V trimmed by 0 bases and J by 1 base, 5 bases remained unmatched. The CDR3 is 17 residues long. The germline gives CDR1 LNHNV, CDR2 YYDKDF (reference sequence). The CDR3 coding sequence is TGTGCCACCAGCAGAGATCTGGGCGGGAGGGCCAAAAACATTCAGTACTTC. The encoded protein is CATSRDLGGRAKNIQYF.

This clone appeared a few times. J is TRBJ1-5 and V is TRBV7-8; D is perhaps TRBD1 (6 bases). This CDR3 is built from 15 residues. Per the germline V gene, CDR1 is SGHVS and CDR2 is FQNEAQ. The V end was cut by 1 base, the J end by 5 bases, with 12 bases between. In nucleotides, the CDR3 is TGTGCCAGCAGCTTAGGGACAGCCAGCGATCAGCCCCAGCATTTT. Its translation is CASSLGTASDQPQHF. Supplemented by reference TRBV7-8 and TRBJ1-5, the full variable domain reads GAGVSQSPRYKVAKRGQDVALRCDPISGHVSLFWYQQALGQGPEFLTYFQNEAQLDKSGLPSDRFFAERPEGSVSTLKIQRTQQEDSAVYLCASSLGTASDQPQHFGDGTRLSIL.